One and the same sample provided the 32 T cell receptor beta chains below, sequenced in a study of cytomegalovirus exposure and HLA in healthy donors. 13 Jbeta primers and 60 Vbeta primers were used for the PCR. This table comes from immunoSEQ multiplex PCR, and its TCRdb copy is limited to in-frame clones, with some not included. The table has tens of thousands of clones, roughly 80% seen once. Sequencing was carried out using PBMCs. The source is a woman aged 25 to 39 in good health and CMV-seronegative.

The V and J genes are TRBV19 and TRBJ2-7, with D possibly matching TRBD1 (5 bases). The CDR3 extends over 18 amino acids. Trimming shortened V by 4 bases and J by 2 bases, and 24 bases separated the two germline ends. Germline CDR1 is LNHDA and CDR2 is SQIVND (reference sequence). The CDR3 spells CASSTDPPFRMGPYEQYV. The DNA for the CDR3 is TGTGCCAGTAGTACGGACCCCCCCTTTCGGATGGGGCCCTACGAGCAGTACGTC.

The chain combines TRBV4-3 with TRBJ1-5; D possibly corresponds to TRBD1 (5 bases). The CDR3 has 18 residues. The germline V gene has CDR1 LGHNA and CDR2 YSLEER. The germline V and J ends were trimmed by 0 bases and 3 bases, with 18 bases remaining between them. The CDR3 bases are TGCGCCAGCAGCCAAGACTTATCGGGCAGGACACTCAATCAGCCCCAGCATTTT. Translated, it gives CASSQDLSGRTLNQPQHF.

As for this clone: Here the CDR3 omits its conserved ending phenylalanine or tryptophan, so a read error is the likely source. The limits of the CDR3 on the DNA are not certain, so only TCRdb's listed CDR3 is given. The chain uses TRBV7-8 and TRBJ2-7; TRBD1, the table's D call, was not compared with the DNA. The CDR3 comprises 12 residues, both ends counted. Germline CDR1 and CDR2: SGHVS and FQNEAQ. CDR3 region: CASSPKSAGSLC.

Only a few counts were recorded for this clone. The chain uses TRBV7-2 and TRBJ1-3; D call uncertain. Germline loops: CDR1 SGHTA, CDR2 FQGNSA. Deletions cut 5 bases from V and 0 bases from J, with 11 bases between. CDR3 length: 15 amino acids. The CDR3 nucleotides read TGTGCCAGCAGCCCAGAGGTCACCTCTGGAAACACCATATATTTT. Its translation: CASSPEVTSGNTIYF.

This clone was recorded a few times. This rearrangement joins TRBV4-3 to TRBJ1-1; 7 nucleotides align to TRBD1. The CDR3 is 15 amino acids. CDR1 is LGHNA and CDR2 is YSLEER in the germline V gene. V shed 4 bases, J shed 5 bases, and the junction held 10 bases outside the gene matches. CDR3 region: CASSRGQEVLTEAFF. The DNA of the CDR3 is TGCGCCAGCAGCCGTGGACAGGAGGTCTTAACTGAAGCTTTCTTT.

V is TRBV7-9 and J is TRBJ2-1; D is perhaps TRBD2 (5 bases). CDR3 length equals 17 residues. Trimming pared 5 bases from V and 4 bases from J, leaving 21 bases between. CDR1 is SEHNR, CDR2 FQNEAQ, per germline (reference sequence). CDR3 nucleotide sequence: TGTGCCAGCAGCCTATCGGGGATGCGGGCGGCGTACAATGAGCAGTTCTTC. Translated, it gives CASSLSGMRAAYNEQFF.

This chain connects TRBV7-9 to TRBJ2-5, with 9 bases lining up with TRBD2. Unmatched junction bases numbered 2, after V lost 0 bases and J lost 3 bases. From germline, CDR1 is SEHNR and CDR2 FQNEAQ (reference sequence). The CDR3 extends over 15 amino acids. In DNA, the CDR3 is TGTGCCAGCAGCTTAGCGGAGCGGGGGGAAGAGACCCAGTACTTC. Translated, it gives CASSLAERGEETQYF. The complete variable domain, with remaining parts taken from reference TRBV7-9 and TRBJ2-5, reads DTGVSQNPRHKITKRGQNVTFRCDPISEHNRLYWYRQTLGQGPEFLTYFQNEAQLEKSRLLSDRFSAERPKGSFSTLEIQRTEQGDSAMYLCASSLAERGEETQYFGPGTRLLVL.

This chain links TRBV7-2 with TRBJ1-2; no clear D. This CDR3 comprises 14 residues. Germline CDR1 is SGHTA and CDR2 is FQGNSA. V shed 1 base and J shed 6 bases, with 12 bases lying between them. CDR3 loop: CASSLGVLANGYTF. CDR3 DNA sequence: TGTGCCAGCAGCTTAGGGGTTCTAGCAAATGGCTACACCTTC.

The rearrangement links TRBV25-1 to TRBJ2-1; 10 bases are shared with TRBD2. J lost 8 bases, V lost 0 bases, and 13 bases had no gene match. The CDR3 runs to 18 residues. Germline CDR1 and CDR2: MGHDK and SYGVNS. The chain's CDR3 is CASSEYRRTSGIDDEQFF. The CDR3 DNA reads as TGTGCCAGCAGTGAATACCGCCGTACTAGCGGGATAGATGATGAGCAGTTCTTC.

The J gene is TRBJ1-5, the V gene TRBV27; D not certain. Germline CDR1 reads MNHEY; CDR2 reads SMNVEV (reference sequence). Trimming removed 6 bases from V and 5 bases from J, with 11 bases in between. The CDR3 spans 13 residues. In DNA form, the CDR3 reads TGTGCCAGCAGCCAAAGACACGATCAGCCCCAGCATTTT. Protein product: CASSQRHDQPQHF.

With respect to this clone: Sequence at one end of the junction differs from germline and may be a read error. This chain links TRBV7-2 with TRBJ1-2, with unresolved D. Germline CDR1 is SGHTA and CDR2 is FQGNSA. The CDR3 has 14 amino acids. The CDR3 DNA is TGTGCCAGCAGCTTAGATAGGACTAACTATGTCTACACCTTC. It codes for CASSLDRTNYVYTF.

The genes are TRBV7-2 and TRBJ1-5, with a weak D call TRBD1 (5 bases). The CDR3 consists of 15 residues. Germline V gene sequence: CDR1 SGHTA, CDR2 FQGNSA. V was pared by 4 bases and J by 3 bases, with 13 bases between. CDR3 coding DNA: TGTGCCAGCAGCTACCAGGGAAATATCAATCAGCCCCAGCATTTT. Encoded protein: CASSYQGNINQPQHF.

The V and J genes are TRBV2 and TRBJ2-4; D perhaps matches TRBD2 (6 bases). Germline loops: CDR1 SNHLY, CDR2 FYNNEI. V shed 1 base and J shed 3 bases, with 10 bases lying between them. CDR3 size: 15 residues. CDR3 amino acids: CASSEDPGGKNIQYF. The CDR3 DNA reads TGTGCCAGCAGTGAAGACCCCGGGGGCAAAAACATTCAGTACTTC.

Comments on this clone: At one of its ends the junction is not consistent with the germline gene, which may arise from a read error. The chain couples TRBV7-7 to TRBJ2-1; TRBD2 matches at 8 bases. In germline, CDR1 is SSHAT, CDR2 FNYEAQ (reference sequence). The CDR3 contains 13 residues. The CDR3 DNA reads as TGTGCTAGCAGCGTCGGACTAGCCTATGAGCAGTTCTTC. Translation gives CASSVGLAYEQFF.

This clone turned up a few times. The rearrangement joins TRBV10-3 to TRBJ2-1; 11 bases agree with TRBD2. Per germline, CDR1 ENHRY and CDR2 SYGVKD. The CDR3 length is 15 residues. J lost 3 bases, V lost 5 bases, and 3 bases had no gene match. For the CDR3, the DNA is TGTGCCATCAGTAAGGGACTAGCGGACTACAATGAGCAGTTCTTC. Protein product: CAISKGLADYNEQFF.

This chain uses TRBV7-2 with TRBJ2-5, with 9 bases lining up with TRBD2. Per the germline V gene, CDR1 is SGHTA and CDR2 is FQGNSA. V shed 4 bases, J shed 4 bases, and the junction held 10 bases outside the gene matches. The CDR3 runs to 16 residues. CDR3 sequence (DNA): TGTGCCAGCAGCTCATCACGGACTAGCGTTCGAGAGACCCAGTACTTC. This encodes CASSSSRTSVRETQYF.

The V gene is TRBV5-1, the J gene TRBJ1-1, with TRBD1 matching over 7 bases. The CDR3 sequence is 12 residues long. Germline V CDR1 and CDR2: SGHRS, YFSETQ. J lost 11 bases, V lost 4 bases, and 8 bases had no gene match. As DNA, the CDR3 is TGCGCCAGCAGCCCTTCGGGACAGACGGCTTTCTTT. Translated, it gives CASSPSGQTAFF.

The CDR3 loop is CASSPAGGLRTEAFF. The CDR3 region has the DNA TGTGCCAGCAGTCCTGCAGGGGGGTTGAGAACTGAAGCTTTCTTT. The rearrangement joins TRBV6-5 to TRBJ1-1; 7 bases map to TRBD1. V lost 5 bases and J lost 5; bases outside the gene matches: 11. Germline V lookup: CDR1 MNHEY, CDR2 SVGAGI. The CDR3 length is 15 residues.

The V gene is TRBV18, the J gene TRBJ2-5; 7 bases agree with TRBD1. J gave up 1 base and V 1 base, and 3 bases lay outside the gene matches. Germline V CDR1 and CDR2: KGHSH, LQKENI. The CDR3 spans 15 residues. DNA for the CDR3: TGTGCCAGCTCACCACGGGACAGCGTCCAAGAGACCCAGTACTTC. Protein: CASSPRDSVQETQYF.

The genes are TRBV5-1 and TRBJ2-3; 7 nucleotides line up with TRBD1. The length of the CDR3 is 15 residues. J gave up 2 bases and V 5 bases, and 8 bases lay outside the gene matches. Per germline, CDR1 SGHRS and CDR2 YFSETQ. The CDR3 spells CASSREGTATDTQYF. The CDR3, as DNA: TGCGCCAGCAGTAGGGAAGGGACAGCCACAGATACGCAGTATTTT.

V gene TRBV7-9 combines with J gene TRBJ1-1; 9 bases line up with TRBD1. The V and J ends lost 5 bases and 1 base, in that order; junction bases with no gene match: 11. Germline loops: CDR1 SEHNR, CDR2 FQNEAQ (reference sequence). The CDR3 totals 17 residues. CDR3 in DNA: TGTGCCAGCAGCCGAAGACAGGGGGTGGATGGGAACACTGAAGCTTTCTTT. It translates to CASSRRQGVDGNTEAFF.

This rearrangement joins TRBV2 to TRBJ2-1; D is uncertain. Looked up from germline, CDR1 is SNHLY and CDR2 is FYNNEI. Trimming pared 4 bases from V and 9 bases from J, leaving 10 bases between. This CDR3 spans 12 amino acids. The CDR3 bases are TGTGCCAGCAGTGTGAGGCAGAGTGAGCAGTTCTTC. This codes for CASSVRQSEQFF. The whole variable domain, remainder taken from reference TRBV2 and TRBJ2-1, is EPEVTQTPSHQVTQMGQEVILRCVPISNHLYFYWYRQILGQKVEFLVSFYNNEISEKSEIFDDQFSVERPDGSNFTLKIRSTKLEDSAMYFCASSVRQSEQFFGPGTRLTVL.

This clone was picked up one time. The CDR3: CASSFSGRSQDEQFF. CDR3 DNA sequence: TGTGCCAGCAGCTTTAGCGGGAGGTCACAGGATGAGCAGTTCTTC. The chain links TRBV7-9 to TRBJ2-1; TRBD2 agrees at 10 bases. The CDR3 spans 15 residues. The V gene's germline CDR1 is SEHNR and CDR2 FQNEAQ (reference sequence). V gave up 3 bases and J gave up 8 bases; unmatched junction bases: 7. Full variable domain (outside the CDR3, taken from reference TRBV7-9 and TRBJ2-1): DTGVSQNPRHKITKRGQNVTFRCDPISEHNRLYWYRQTLGQGPEFLTYFQNEAQLEKSRLLSDRFSAERPKGSFSTLEIQRTEQGDSAMYLCASSFSGRSQDEQFFGPGTRLTVL.

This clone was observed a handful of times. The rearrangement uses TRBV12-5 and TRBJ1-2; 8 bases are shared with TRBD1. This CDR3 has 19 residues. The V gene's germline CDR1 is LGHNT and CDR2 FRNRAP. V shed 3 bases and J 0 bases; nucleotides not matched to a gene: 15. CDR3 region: CASGFFVTGAMSANYGYTF. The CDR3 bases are TGTGCTAGTGGTTTTTTCGTGACAGGGGCCATGTCTGCTAACTATGGCTACACCTTC.

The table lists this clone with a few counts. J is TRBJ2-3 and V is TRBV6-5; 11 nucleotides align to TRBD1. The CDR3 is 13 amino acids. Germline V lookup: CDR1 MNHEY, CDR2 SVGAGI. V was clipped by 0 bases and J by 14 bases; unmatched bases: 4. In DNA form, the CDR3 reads TGTGCCAGCAGTTACTCGCGGACAGGGGGCCCGTATTTT. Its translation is CASSYSRTGGPYF.

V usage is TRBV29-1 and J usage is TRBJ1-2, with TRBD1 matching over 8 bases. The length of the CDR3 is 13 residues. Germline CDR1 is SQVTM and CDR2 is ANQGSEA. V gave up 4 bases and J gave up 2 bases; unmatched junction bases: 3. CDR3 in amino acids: CSVGGQVNYGYTF. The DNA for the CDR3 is TGCAGCGTTGGGGGACAGGTAAACTATGGCTACACCTTC.

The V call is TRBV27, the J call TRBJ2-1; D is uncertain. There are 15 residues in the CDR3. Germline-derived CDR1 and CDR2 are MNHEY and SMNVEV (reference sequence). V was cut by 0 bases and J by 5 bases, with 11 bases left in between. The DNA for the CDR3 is TGTGCCAGCAGTTTATCGAGGAGTTGGGACAATGAGCAGTTCTTC. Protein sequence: CASSLSRSWDNEQFF.

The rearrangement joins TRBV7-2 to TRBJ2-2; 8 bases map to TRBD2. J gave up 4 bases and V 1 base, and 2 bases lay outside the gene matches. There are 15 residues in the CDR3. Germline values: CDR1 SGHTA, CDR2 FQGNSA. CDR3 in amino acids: CASSLGTSFTGELFF. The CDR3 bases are TGTGCCAGCAGCTTAGGGACTAGCTTCACCGGGGAGCTGTTTTTT. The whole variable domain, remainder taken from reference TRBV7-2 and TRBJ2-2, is GAGVSQSPSNKVTEKGKDVELRCDPISGHTALYWYRQSLGQGLEFLIYFQGNSAPDKSGLPSDRFSAERTGGSVSTLTIQRTQQEDSAVYLCASSLGTSFTGELFFGEGSRLTVL.

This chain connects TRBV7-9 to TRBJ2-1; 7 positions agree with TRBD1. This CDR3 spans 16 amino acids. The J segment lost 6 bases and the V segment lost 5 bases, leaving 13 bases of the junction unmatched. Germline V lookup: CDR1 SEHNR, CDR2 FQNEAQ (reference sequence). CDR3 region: CASSTYRGRGVNEQFF. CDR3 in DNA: TGTGCCAGCAGCACCTATAGGGGGCGAGGCGTCAATGAGCAGTTCTTC.

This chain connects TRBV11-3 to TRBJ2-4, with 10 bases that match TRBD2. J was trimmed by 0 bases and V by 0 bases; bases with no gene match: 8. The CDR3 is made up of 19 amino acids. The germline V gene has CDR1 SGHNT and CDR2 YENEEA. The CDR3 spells CASSLESSGGVGAKNIQYF. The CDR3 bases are TGTGCCAGCAGCTTAGAGTCTAGCGGGGGCGTCGGAGCCAAAAACATTCAGTACTTC.

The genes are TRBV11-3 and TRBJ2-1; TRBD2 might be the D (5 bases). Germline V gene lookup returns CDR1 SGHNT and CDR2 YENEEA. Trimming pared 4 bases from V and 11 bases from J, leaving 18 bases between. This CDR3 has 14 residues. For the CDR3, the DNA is TGTGCCAGCAGCTCTTTAATGGGAGAGGGAAAGCAGTTCTTC. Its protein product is CASSSLMGEGKQFF.

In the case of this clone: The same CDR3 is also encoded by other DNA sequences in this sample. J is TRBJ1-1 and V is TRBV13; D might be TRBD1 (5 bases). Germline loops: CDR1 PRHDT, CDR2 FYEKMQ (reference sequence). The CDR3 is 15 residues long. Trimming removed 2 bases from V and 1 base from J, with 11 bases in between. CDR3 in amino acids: CASSLSGLRNTEAFF. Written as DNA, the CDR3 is TGTGCCAGCAGCTTATCGGGACTCAGGAACACTGAAGCTTTCTTT.